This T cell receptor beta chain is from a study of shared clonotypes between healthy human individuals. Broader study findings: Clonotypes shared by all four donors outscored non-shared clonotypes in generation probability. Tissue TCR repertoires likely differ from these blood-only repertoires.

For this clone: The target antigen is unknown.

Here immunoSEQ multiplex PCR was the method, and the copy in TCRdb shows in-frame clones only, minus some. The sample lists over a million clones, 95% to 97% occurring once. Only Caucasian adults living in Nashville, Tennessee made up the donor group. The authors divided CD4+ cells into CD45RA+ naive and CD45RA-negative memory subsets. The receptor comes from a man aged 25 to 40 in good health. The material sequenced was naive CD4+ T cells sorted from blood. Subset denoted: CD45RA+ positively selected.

The CDR3 region has the DNA TGTGCCAGCAGTTCGGGACTAGCGGACTCCTACAATGAGCAGTTCTTC. Protein product: CASSSGLADSYNEQFF. The chain carries TRBV7-9 and TRBJ2-1, with TRBD2 matching 11 bases. Germline V gene lookup returns CDR1 SEHNR and CDR2 FQNEAQ (reference sequence). This CDR3 is built from 16 residues. Unmatched junction bases numbered 4, after V lost 6 bases and J lost 0 bases. The complete variable domain, with remaining parts taken from reference TRBV7-9 and TRBJ2-1, reads DTGVSQNPRHKITKRGQNVTFRCDPISEHNRLYWYRQTLGQGPEFLTYFQNEAQLEKSRLLSDRFSAERPKGSFSTLEIQRTEQGDSAMYLCASSSGLADSYNEQFFGPGTRLTVL.